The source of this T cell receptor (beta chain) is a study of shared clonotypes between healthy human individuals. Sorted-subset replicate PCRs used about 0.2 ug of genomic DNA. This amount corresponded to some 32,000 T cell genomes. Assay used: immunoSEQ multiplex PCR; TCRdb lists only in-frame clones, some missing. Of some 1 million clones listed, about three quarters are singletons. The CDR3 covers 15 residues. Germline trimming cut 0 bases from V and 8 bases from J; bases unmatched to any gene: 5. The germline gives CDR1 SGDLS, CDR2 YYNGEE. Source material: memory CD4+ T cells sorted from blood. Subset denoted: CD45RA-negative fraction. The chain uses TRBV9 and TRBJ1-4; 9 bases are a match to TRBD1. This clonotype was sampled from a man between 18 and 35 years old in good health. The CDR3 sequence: CASSVEGTGSEKLFF. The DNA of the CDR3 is TGTGCCAGCAGCGTAGAGGGGACAGGGTCGGAAAAACTGTTTTTT. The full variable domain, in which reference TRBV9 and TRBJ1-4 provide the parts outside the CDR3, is DSGVTQTPKHLITATGQRVTLRCSPRSGDLSVYWYQQSLDQGLQFLIQYYNGEERAKGNILERFSAQQFPDLHSELNLSSLELGDSALYFCASSVEGTGSEKLFFGSGTQLSVL.